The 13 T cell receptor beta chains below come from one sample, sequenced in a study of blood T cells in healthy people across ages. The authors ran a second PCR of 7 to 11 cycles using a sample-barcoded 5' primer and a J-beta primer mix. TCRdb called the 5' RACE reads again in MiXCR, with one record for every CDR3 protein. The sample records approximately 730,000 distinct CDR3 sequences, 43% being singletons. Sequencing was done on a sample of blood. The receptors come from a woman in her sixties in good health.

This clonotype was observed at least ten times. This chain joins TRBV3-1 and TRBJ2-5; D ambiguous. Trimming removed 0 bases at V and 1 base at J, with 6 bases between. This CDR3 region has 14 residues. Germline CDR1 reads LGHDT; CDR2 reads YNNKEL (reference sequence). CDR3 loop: CASSQDLAQETQYF. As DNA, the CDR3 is TGTGCCAGCAGCCAAGATCTGGCCCAAGAGACCCAGTACTTC.

CDR3 DNA sequence: TGTGCCAGCAGTATAGGGAGGGGTGAAGCTTTCTTT. Translated: CASSIGRGEAFF. V gene TRBV12-3 or TRBV12-4 combines with J gene TRBJ1-1; perhaps TRBD1 as D (5 bases). V was trimmed by 5 bases and J by 7 bases, leaving 11 bases between them. The CDR3 totals 12 residues.

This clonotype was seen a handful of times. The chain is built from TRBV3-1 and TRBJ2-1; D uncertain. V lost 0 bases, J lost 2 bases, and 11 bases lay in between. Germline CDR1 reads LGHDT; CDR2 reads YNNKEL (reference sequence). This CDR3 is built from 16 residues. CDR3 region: CASSQDLREPYNEQFF. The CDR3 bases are TGTGCCAGCAGCCAAGATCTTCGAGAACCCTACAATGAGCAGTTCTTC.

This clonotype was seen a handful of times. This CDR3 is CASSFDRGLETQYF. In DNA, the CDR3 is TGTGCCAGCAGCTTTGACAGGGGATTAGAGACCCAGTACTTC. The genes are TRBV7-2 and TRBJ2-5, with 8 bases matching TRBD1. The V segment lost 3 bases and the J segment 4 bases; nucleotides outside the gene matches: 4. The CDR3 is 14 amino acids. Germline CDR1 is SGHTA and CDR2 is FQGNSA.

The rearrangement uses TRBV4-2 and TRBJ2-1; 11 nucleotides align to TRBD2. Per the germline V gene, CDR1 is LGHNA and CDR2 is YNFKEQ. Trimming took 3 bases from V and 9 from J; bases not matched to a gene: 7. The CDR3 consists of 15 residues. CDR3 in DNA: TGTGCCAGCAGCCAGAGAACTAGCGGGAGTGGTGAGCAGTTCTTC. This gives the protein CASSQRTSGSGEQFF.

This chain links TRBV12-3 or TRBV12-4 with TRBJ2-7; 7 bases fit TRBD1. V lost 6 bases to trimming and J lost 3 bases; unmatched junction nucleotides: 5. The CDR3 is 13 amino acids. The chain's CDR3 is CASSQDRSYEQYF. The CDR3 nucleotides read TGTGCCAGCAGCCAGGACAGGAGCTACGAGCAGTACTTC.

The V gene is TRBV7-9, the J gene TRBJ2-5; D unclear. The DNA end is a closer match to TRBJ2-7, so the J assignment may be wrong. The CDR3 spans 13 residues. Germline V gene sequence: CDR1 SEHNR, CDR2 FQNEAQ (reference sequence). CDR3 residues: CASSFAYRDEQYF. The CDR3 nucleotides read TGTGCCAGCAGCTTTGCGTATCGGGACGAGCAGTACTTC.

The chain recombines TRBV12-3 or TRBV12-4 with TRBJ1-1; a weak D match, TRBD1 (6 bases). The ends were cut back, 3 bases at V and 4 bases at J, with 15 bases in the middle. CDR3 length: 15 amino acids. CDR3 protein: CASSFPGGRGTEAFF. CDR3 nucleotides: TGTGCCAGCAGTTTCCCCGGGGGCCGCGGCACTGAAGCTTTCTTT.

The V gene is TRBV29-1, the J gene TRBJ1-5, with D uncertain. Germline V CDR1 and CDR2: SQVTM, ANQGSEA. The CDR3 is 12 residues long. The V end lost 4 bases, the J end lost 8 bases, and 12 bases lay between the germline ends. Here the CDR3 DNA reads TGCAGCGTTGCCTCACGTAGTGAGCCCCAGCATTTT. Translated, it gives CSVASRSEPQHF.

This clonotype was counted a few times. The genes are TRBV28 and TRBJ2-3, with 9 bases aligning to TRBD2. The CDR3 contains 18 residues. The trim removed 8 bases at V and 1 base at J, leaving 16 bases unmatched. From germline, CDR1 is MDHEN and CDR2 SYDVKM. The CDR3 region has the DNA TGTGCCAGCGCCCCAGGGGCGGGAGGGCCCGGTGGCACAGATACGCAGTATTTT. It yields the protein CASAPGAGGPGGTDTQYF.

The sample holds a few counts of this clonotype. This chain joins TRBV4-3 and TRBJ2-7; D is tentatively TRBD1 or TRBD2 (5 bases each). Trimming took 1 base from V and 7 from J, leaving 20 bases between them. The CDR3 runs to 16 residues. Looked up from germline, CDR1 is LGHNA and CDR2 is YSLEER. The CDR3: CASSQVRGVGPSEQYF. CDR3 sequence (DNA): TGCGCCAGCAGCCAAGTTAGGGGAGTTGGTCCTAGTGAGCAGTACTTC.

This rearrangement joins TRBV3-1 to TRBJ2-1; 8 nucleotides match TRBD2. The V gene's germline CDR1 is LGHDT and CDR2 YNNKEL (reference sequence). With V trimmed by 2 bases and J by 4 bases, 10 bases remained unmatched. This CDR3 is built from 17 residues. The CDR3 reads CASSQISWRGAYNEQFF. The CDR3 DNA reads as TGTGCCAGCAGCCAAATTTCTTGGCGGGGGGCTTACAATGAGCAGTTCTTC.

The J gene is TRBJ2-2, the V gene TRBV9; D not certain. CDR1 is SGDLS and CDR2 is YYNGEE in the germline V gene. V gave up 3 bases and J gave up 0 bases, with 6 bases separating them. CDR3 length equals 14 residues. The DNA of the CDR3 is TGTGCCAGCAGCGGGGAAGCGAACACCGGGGAGCTGTTTTTT. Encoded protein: CASSGEANTGELFF.